This T cell receptor (beta chain) was identified in a study of blood T cell repertoires in COVID-19. Libraries were prepared by immunoSEQ multiplex PCR; TCRdb keeps only in-frame clonotypes and omits some of them. The sample includes around 300,000 clones, less than 90% of them seen just once. The V gene's germline CDR1 is SGHRS and CDR2 YFSETQ. This CDR3 has 14 residues. The V and J ends lost 0 bases and 3 bases respectively, with 9 bases between them. The TCR was taken from a woman aged 45-65 years who had recovered from COVID-19. Sequencing was carried out using PBMCs or T cells enriched from blood (not recorded which). The gene calls are TRBV5-1 and TRBJ1-1; no clear D. This CDR3 is CASSLVIRDTEAFF. CDR3 bases: TGCGCCAGCAGCTTGGTAATCCGGGACACTGAAGCTTTCTTT.